This T cell receptor beta chain was profiled in a study of blood T cells in healthy people across ages. The CDR3 runs 15 residues. Germline values: CDR1 MDHEN, CDR2 SYDVKM. Deletions cut 3 bases from V and 0 bases from J, with 9 bases between. Through a sample-barcoded 5' primer and a J-beta primer mix, a second PCR was run for roughly 6 to 12 cycles. TCRdb re-called the 5' RACE reads through MiXCR, storing one row per CDR3 protein. The repertoire holds around 970,000 distinct CDR3 sequences, with roughly half as singletons. This clonotype originated in an older woman in good health. The chain uses TRBV28 and TRBJ2-1; D unresolved. Sequencing input: blood. For the CDR3, the DNA is TGTGCCAGCAGTTTTCATGTCCCCTCCTACAATGAGCAGTTCTTC. It codes for CASSFHVPSYNEQFF. Based on the CDR3 plus reference TRBV28 and TRBJ2-1, the full variable domain is DVKVTQSSRYLVKRTGEKVFLECVQDMDHENMFWYRQDPGLGLRLIYFSYDVKMKEKGDIPEGYSVSREKKERFSLILESASTNQTSMYLCASSFHVPSYNEQFFGPGTRLTVL.